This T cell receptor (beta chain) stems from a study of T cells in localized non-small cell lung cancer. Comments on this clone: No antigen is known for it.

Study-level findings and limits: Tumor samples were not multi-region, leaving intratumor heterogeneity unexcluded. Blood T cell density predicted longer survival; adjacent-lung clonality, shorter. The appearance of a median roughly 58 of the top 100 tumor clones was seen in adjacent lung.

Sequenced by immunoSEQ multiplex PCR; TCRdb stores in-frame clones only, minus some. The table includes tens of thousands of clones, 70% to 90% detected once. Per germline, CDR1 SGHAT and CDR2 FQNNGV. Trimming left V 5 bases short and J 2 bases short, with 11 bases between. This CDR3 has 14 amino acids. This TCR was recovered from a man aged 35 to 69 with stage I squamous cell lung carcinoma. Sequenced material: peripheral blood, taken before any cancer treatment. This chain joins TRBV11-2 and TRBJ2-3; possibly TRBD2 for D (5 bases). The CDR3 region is CASSVRGVTDTQYF. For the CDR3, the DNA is TGTGCCAGCAGCGTTCGGGGAGTCACAGATACGCAGTATTTT.